The 25 T cell receptor beta chains reported below all come from one sample, sequenced in a study of CD8 T cells in Susac syndrome. With random hexamers, reverse transcription was performed on about 0.5 to 1 ug of RNA. Using its own MiXCR run on the immunoSEQ multiplex PCR reads, TCRdb lists one record per CDR3 protein. Of some 150,000 distinct CDR3 sequences listed, approximately 94% are singletons. Sequencing was performed on CD8+ T cells from PBMCs. The receptor set was obtained from a human donor with multiple sclerosis.

This chain uses TRBV7-9 with TRBJ1-2; TRBD1 matches 10 bases. The CDR3 spans 15 residues. Germline assignment: CDR1 SEHNR and CDR2 FQNEAQ (reference sequence). Germline trimming cut 3 bases from V and 4 bases from J; bases unmatched to any gene: 5. The CDR3 loop reads CASSFGTGARYGYTF. The CDR3 region has the DNA TGTGCCAGCAGCTTTGGGACAGGGGCTCGCTATGGCTACACCTTC.

The chain links TRBV27 to TRBJ2-1; 7 bases are a match to TRBD2. Trimming removed 2 bases from V and 5 bases from J; junction bases left unmatched: 3. CDR3 length equals 14 residues. Germline CDR1 and CDR2: MNHEY and SMNVEV (reference sequence). CDR3 sequence (DNA): TGTGCCAGCAGTTTACGCGGGGGACACAATGAGCAGTTCTTC. Protein product: CASSLRGGHNEQFF.

The chain has TRBV15 and TRBJ2-2; the D call may be TRBD1 or TRBD2 (5 bases each). Trimming removed 0 bases at V and 9 bases at J, with 14 bases between. CDR3 length equals 15 residues. CDR1 is LNHNV and CDR2 is YYDKDF in the germline V gene (reference sequence). The CDR3 region has the DNA TGTGCCACCAGCAGAGATCTCTCTAGGGACCGGGAGCTGTTTTTT. Translation: CATSRDLSRDRELFF. Using reference TRBV15 and TRBJ2-2 for the parts outside the CDR3, the full variable domain is DAMVIQNPRYQVTQFGKPVTLSCSQTLNHNVMYWYQQKSSQAPKLLFHYYDKDFNNEADTPDNFQSRRPNTSFCFLDIRSPGLGDTAMYLCATSRDLSRDRELFFGEGSRLTVL.

J is TRBJ1-1 and V is TRBV30; D uncertain. Trimming removed 0 bases at V and 0 bases at J, with 29 bases between. In germline, CDR1 is GTSNPN, CDR2 SVGIG (reference sequence). This CDR3 has 21 residues. CDR3 sequence (DNA): TGTGCCTGGAGTGTCCTACCGACGGGAAACCTAATGGGGATAATGAACACTGAAGCTTTCTTT. It yields the protein CAWSVLPTGNLMGIMNTEAFF.

The chain employs TRBV28 and TRBJ1-2; 9 bases agree with TRBD1. This CDR3 has 17 amino acids. The germline CDR1 and CDR2 sequences are MDHEN and SYDVKM. After removal of 8 bases from V and 3 bases from J, the junction contained 16 bases not matched to a gene. The CDR3 nucleotides read TGTGCCAGCTTAACCCGGGACAGGGCCCCCCGAGACTATGGCTACACCTTC. Translation: CASLTRDRAPRDYGYTF.

The rearrangement uses TRBV7-6 and TRBJ2-7; D is uncertain. CDR3 length: 13 residues. Trimming stripped 5 bases from V and 4 bases from J, with 12 bases between. Germline loops: CDR1 SGHVS, CDR2 FNYEAQ. CDR3 sequence: CASSLRPQYEQYF. The CDR3 DNA reads TGTGCCAGCAGCCTTAGACCGCAATACGAGCAGTACTTC.

This sequence joins TRBV10-3 and TRBJ1-2; perhaps TRBD1 as D (5 bases). The V gene lost 7 bases and the J gene lost 7 bases, with 19 bases spanning the gap. Germline CDR1 is ENHRY and CDR2 is SYGVKD. CDR3 length equals 14 residues. The CDR3: CAIKGQGRMSGYTF. The CDR3, as DNA: TGTGCCATCAAAGGTCAGGGACGTATGAGTGGCTACACCTTC.

In DNA, the CDR3 is TGTGCCAGCAGTTTTGTCCCAGAAGCGCCCTCTTTGGACGAGCAGTACTTC. It specifies CASSFVPEAPSLDEQYF. This chain connects TRBV28 to TRBJ2-7, with D uncertain. V was cut by 3 bases and J by 5 bases, with 23 bases left in between. The CDR3 consists of 17 residues. The germline V gene has CDR1 MDHEN and CDR2 SYDVKM.

The V call is TRBV10-3, the J call TRBJ2-3; D remains ambiguous. CDR1 is ENHRY and CDR2 is SYGVKD in the germline V gene. Trimming took off 3 bases at V and 1 base at J, with 17 bases between the two ends. This CDR3 is built from 17 residues. CDR3 bases: TGTGCCATCAGTGACCCTACGGAGCCGCCCGGCACAGATACGCAGTATTTT. Translated, it gives CAISDPTEPPGTDTQYF.

The V and J genes are TRBV29-1 and TRBJ2-7; 7 bases are shared with TRBD1. The V gene's germline CDR1 is SQVTM and CDR2 ANQGSEA. CDR3 size: 13 residues. J lost 1 base, V lost 7 bases, and 7 bases had no gene match. Written as DNA, the CDR3 is TGCAGCGGGGTCGGGACAGAATCCTACGAGCAGTACTTC. It translates to CSGVGTESYEQYF.

This rearrangement joins TRBV12-3 or TRBV12-4 to TRBJ2-1; D perhaps matches TRBD2 (7 bases). Deletions cut 8 bases from V and 4 bases from J, with 12 bases between. This CDR3 is 13 amino acids long. The CDR3 is CASSGGGYNEQFF. CDR3 nucleotide sequence: TGTGCCAGCTCGGGGGGCGGGTACAATGAGCAGTTCTTC.

This chain uses TRBV4-1 with TRBJ2-7; no reliable D call. Trimming cost V 0 bases and J 0 bases, with 9 bases left between them. CDR1 is MGHRA and CDR2 is YSYEKL in the germline V gene. The CDR3 length is 15 residues. CDR3 nucleotide sequence: TGCGCCAGCAGCCAAGAAACTGCGAGCTCCTACGAGCAGTACTTC. As protein: CASSQETASSYEQYF.

This chain joins TRBV20-1 and TRBJ1-4; D unclear. The CDR3 length is 14 residues. In germline, CDR1 is DFQATT, CDR2 SNEGSKA (reference sequence). V was trimmed by 2 bases and J by 7 bases, leaving 14 bases between them. The CDR3 region has the DNA TGCAGTGCTAGACGACTAAAAAGGGCTGAAAAACTGTTTTTT. Its translation: CSARRLKRAEKLFF.

The V gene is TRBV5-6, the J gene TRBJ2-3; TRBD2 is a possible D gene (6 bases). This CDR3 is 16 amino acids long. V was cut by 4 bases and J by 2 bases, with 17 bases left in between. CDR1 is SGHDT, CDR2 YYEEEE, per germline. The CDR3 protein is CASSPDYAGYTDTQYF. In DNA, the CDR3 is TGTGCCAGCAGCCCCGACTACGCGGGATACACAGATACGCAGTATTTT.

The chain uses TRBV4-3 and TRBJ1-2; D is possibly TRBD1 (6 bases). The CDR3 is made up of 12 amino acids. V was trimmed by 6 bases and J by 6 bases, leaving 11 bases between them. Germline V gene sequence: CDR1 LGHNA, CDR2 YSLEER. Here the CDR3 reads CASSLQGDGYTF. The CDR3 bases are TGCGCCAGCAGTCTACAGGGAGATGGCTACACCTTC.

CDR3 sequence (DNA): TGTGCCAGCAGCCCTGGACTTAATGAAAAACTGTTTTTT. It yields the protein CASSPGLNEKLFF. The chain is built from TRBV5-4 and TRBJ1-4; D is ambiguous. V lost 4 bases to trimming and J lost 4 bases, with 8 bases between them. In germline, CDR1 is SGHNT, CDR2 YYREEE (reference sequence). The CDR3 is 13 amino acids.

The chain employs TRBV13 and TRBJ2-1; 7 nucleotides line up with TRBD2. Looked up from germline, CDR1 is PRHDT and CDR2 is FYEKMQ (reference sequence). The CDR3 runs 15 residues. With 1 base clipped from V and 4 bases from J, the junction kept 4 bases outside the gene matches. CDR3 sequence (DNA): TGTGCCAGCAGCTTAGAACTGCGGGAGTACAATGAGCAGTTCTTC. This encodes CASSLELREYNEQFF.

The V call is TRBV27, the J call TRBJ2-1, with 12 bases matching TRBD2. V lost 8 bases, J lost 9 bases, and 5 bases stayed unmatched. The length of the CDR3 is 13 residues. The germline V gene encodes CDR1 MNHEY and CDR2 SMNVEV (reference sequence). CDR3 protein: CASGLAGPLEQFF. The CDR3, as DNA: TGTGCCAGCGGACTAGCGGGGCCGCTTGAGCAGTTCTTC.

The genes are TRBV9 and TRBJ2-1, with D maybe TRBD2 (5 bases). The V gene lost 3 bases and the J gene lost 9 bases, with 7 bases spanning the gap. Germline values: CDR1 SGDLS, CDR2 YYNGEE. The length of the CDR3 is 11 residues. This CDR3 is CASSGSVEQFF. The CDR3, as DNA: TGTGCCAGCAGCGGTAGCGTTGAGCAGTTCTTC.

The chain carries TRBV28 and TRBJ2-4, with 8 bases that match TRBD1. Germline CDR1 and CDR2: MDHEN and SYDVKM. The ends lost 9 bases at V and 1 base at J; junction bases unmatched: 5. The CDR3 consists of 14 residues. CDR3 sequence reads: CASSRQGAKNIQYF. CDR3 nucleotide sequence: TGTGCCAGTTCCCGACAGGGGGCCAAAAACATTCAGTACTTC.

This chain joins TRBV7-9 and TRBJ2-6; D possibly uses TRBD1 or TRBD2 (6 bases each). The germline V and J ends were trimmed by 5 bases and 2 bases, with 13 bases remaining between them. Germline V lookup: CDR1 SEHNR, CDR2 FQNEAQ (reference sequence). The CDR3 totals 16 residues. CDR3 sequence: CASSAEGGTGANVLTF. CDR3 nucleotides: TGTGCCAGCAGCGCAGAGGGGGGTACTGGGGCCAACGTCCTGACTTTC.

The CDR3: CASSLSITAYEQYF. CDR3 nucleotide sequence: TGTGCCAGCAGTTTATCTATCACAGCATACGAGCAGTACTTC. V is TRBV27 and J is TRBJ2-7; D call uncertain. Germline lookup yields CDR1 MNHEY and CDR2 SMNVEV (reference sequence). This CDR3 is 14 amino acids long. Trimming pared 0 bases from V and 4 bases from J, leaving 10 bases between.

A single count supports this clonotype. The V call is TRBV9, the J call TRBJ1-5; the match to TRBD1 covers 10 bases. The junction had 8 bases not matched to a gene; V was cut back by 4 bases and J by 7 bases. Germline V gene lookup returns CDR1 SGDLS and CDR2 YYNGEE. This CDR3 region has 15 residues. CDR3 nucleotide sequence: TGTGCCAGCAGCTCAAGCGGGACAGGGGACCAGCCCCAGCATTTT. Translation: CASSSSGTGDQPQHF.

V is TRBV4-1 and J is TRBJ1-1; D unresolved. The germline gives CDR1 MGHRA, CDR2 YSYEKL. This CDR3 is 13 amino acids long. Trimming left V 4 bases short and J 11 bases short, with 17 bases between. The CDR3 loop is CASSPNTNHGAFF. The CDR3 nucleotides are TGCGCCAGCAGCCCCAATACCAATCATGGGGCTTTCTTT.

CDR3 in DNA: TGTGCCAGCAGCTCATACGACAGGGCGAGCAATCAGCCCCAGCATTTT. Protein: CASSSYDRASNQPQHF. The chain uses TRBV7-9 and TRBJ1-5; TRBD1 matches at 7 bases. Trimming at V came to 4 bases and at J to 1 base, leaving 7 bases not matched to a gene. CDR1 and CDR2 (germline): SEHNR, FQNEAQ (reference sequence). The CDR3 covers 16 residues.